This T cell receptor (beta chain) was sequenced for a study of blood T cell repertoires in COVID-19 (dated by TCRdb to between 2020 and 2021). For the wider study: Collaborator samples came from the United States, Italy and Spain and covered acute and convalescent phases of COVID-19. The material from the prospective study consisted of cDNA or gDNA derived from T cells, B-cell-depleted T cells, or PBMCs. Deeply sampled blood TCRbeta repertoires from subjects exposed to, actively infected with, or recovered from COVID-19 were included in the dataset. The repertoires were released in a freely available public database meant as a resource for research on the immune response to SARS-CoV-2. Samples were obtained from the ongoing ImmuneRACE study (first 160 participants) and from roughly 1,300 subjects provided by 6 global collaborators. A de-identified subject ID, COVID-19 status, age in years and sex were almost always included in the sample metadata. HLA class I and class II types, where available, came from metadata supplied by the sample provider rather than from assay-based typing. On the study overall, not on this receptor specifically: The amount of clinical and demographic metadata varied by source and participant and was provided uncurated.

TCRbeta CDR3 regions were amplified from genomic DNA using the immunoSEQ Assay, a bias-controlled multiplex PCR. As for the original processing: The number of nucleated cells in each sample was estimated by amplification of reference gene primers within the assay. Sequence reads were collapsed and filtered to measure the absolute abundance of every unique TCRbeta CDR3 rearrangement. For each sample, productive Simpson clonality was calculated as the square root of Simpson's diversity index across productive rearrangements. What TCRdb holds here is the immuneACCESS table cut down to in-frame rearrangements. Part of the clones is not present; checked against another copy, under half of the missing clones reflect an unresolved V gene, and the others are unexplained. V, J and clone size were drawn from that table, and D and trimming were deduced from the DNA. This sample gives 85,000 or so clones in total; 86% of them show up just once. Around a quarter of the sample lies in the top ten.

On this clone itself: Its antigen is not yet known. One base away there is no much larger clone; base qualities are not given.

The CDR3 holds 13 amino acids from the cysteine to the phenylalanine. Just CDR3 DNA is preserved here, 39 bases in frame from base 1. V is shortened by 8 bases, J by 1 base, and the region joining them spans 11 bases. The germline V gene supplies CDR1 ENHRY and CDR2 SYGVKD. Each collaborating institution followed its own protocols to collect whole blood in K2EDTA tubes. For TCRbeta analysis, collaborator samples were shipped as frozen whole blood, as isolated PBMCs, or as DNA extracted from either sample type. The sequencing sample was made of peripheral blood. The chain uses TRBV10-3 and TRBJ1-1; confidence is insufficient to name the D gene. The clonotype originates from a man aged 50 to 59 with active or convalescent COVID-19. The CDR3 sequence is CAIGDGGNTEAFF. The DNA sequence reads TGTGCCATCGGAGATGGCGGGAACACTGAAGCTTTCTTT.